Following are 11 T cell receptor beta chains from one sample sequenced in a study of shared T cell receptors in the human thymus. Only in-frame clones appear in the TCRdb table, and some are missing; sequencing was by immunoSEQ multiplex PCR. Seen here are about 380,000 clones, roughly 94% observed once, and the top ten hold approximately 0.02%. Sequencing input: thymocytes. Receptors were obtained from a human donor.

In DNA form, the CDR3 reads TGCGCCAGCAGCCTCCCTACCCCTCGACAGGGGGCGCCGGGGCCTGAGCAGTTCTTC. This gives the protein CASSLPTPRQGAPGPEQFF. The chain couples TRBV4-3 to TRBJ2-1; the match to TRBD1 covers 10 bases. V lost 4 bases, J lost 9 bases, and 21 bases stayed unmatched. This CDR3 has 19 amino acids. The germline CDR1 and CDR2 sequences are LGHNA and YSLEER.

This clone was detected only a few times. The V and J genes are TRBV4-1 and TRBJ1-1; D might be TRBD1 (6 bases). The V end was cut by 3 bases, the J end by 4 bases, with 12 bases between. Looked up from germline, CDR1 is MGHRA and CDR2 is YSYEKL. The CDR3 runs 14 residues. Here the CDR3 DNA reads TGCGCCAGCAGCCAGGACAGACGAATCACTGAAGCTTTCTTT. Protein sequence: CASSQDRRITEAFF.

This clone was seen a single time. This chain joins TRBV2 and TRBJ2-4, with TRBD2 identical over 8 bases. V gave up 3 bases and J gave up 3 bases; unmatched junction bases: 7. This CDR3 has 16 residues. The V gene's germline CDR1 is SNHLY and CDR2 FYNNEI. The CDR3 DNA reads TGTGCCAGCAGTGATGGTCTAGCGGGTCTCAAAAACATTCAGTACTTC. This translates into CASSDGLAGLKNIQYF.

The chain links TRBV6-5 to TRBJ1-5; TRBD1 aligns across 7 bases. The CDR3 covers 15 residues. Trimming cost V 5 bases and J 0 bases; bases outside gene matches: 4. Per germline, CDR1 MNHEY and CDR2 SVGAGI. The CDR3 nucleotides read TGTGCCAGCAGTCCCACAGGGGATAGCAATCAGCCCCAGCATTTT. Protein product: CASSPTGDSNQPQHF.

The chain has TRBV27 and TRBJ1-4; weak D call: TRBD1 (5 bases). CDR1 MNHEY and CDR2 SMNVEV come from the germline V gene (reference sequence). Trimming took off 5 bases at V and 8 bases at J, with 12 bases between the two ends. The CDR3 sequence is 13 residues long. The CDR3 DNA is TGTGCCAGCAGTCAAGGGGTGGTAGAAAAACTGTTTTTT. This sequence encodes CASSQGVVEKLFF.

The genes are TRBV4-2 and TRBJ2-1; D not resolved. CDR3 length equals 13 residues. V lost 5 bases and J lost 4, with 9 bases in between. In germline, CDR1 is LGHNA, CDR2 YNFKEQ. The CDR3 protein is CASSVDKYNEQFF. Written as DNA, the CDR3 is TGTGCCAGCAGCGTAGACAAGTACAATGAGCAGTTCTTC.

The CDR3 protein is CASSQAPKGLPTHYYEQYF. Here the CDR3 DNA reads TGCGCCAGCAGCCAAGCCCCAAAAGGACTCCCCACTCACTACTACGAGCAGTACTTC. The V call is TRBV4-1, the J call TRBJ2-7; possible D gene TRBD2, 5 bases. V lost 1 base, J lost 3 bases, and 25 bases lay in between. This CDR3 comprises 19 residues. Looked up from germline, CDR1 is MGHRA and CDR2 is YSYEKL.

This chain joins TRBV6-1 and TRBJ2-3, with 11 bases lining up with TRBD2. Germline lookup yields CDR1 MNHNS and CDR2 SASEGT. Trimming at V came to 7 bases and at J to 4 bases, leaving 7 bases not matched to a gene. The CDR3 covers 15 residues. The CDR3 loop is CASNLAGGGADTQYF. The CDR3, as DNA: TGTGCCAGCAACCTAGCGGGAGGTGGCGCAGATACGCAGTATTTT.

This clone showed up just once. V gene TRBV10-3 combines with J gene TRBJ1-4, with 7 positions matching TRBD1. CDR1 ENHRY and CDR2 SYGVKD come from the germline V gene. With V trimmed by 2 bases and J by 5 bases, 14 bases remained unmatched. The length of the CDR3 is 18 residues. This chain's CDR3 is CAISERAETGKENEKLFF. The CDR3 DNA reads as TGTGCCATCAGTGAGCGGGCTGAGACAGGGAAGGAGAATGAAAAACTGTTTTTT.

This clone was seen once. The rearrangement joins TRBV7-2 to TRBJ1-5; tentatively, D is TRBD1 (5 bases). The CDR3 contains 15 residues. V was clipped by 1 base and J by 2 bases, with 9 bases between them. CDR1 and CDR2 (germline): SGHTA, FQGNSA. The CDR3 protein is CASSLGGGGNQPQHF. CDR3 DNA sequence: TGTGCCAGCAGCTTAGGGGGGGGTGGCAATCAGCCCCAGCATTTT.

CDR3 in DNA: TGTGCCACCGCCCCGGTGACGGCTAGCAATCAGCCCCAGCATTTT. The encoded protein is CATAPVTASNQPQHF. This chain joins TRBV19 and TRBJ1-5; the D is unclear. The CDR3 is made up of 15 amino acids. Trimming shortened V by 10 bases and J by 0 bases, and 16 bases separated the two germline ends. The germline V gene encodes CDR1 LNHDA and CDR2 SQIVND (reference sequence).